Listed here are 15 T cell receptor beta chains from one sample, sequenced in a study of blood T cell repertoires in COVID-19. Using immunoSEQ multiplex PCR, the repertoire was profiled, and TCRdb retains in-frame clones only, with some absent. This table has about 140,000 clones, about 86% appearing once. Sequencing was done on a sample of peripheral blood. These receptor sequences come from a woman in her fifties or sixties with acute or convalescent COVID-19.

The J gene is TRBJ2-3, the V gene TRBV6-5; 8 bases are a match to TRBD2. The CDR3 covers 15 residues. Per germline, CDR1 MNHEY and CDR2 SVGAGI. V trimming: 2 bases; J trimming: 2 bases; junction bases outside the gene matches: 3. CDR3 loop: CASSYSGGYTDTQYF. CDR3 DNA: TGTGCCAGCAGTTACAGCGGGGGCTACACAGATACGCAGTATTTT.

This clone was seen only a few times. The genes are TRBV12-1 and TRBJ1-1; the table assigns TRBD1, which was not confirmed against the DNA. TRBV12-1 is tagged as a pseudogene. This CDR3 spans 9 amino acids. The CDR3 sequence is CASSLAPFF. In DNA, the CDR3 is TGTGCCAGCAGCTTGGCTCCTTTCTTT.

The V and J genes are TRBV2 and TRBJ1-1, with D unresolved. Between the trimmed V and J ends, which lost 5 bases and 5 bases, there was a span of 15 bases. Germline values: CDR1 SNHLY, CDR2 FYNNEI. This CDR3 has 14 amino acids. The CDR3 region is CASSPLTVATEAFF. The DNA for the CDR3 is TGTGCCAGCAGTCCCCTAACGGTCGCGACTGAAGCTTTCTTT.

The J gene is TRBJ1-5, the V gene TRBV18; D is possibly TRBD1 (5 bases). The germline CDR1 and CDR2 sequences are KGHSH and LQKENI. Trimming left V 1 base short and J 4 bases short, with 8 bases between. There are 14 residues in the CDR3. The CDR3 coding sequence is TGTGCCAGCTCACCACAGACAGTTAATCAGCCCCAGCATTTT. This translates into CASSPQTVNQPQHF.

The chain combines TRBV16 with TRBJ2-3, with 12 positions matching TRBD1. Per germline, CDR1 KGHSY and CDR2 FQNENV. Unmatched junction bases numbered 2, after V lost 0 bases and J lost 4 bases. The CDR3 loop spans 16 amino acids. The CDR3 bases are TGTGCCAGCAGCCAATCGGGACAGGGGGCATCAGATACGCAGTATTTT. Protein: CASSQSGQGASDTQYF.

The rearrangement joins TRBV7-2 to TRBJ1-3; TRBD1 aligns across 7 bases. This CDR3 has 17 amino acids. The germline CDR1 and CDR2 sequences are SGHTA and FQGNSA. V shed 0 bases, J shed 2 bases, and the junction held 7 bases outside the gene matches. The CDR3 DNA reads TGTGCCAGCAGCTTAGCTCCACCTACAGGGGCTGGAAACACCATATATTTT. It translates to CASSLAPPTGAGNTIYF.

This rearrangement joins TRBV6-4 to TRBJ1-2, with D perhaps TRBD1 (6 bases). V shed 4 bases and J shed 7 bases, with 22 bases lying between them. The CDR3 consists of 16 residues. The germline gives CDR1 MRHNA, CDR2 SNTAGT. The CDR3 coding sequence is TGTGCCAGCAGTGCCCGGCCGGGACAAATTCCTACTGGCTACACCTTC. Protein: CASSARPGQIPTGYTF.

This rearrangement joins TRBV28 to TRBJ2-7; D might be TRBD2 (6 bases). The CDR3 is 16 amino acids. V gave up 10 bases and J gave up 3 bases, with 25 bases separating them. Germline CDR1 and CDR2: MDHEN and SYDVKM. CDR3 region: CANSVGGKGDRYEQYF. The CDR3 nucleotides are TGTGCCAACAGCGTCGGGGGTAAGGGAGACCGCTACGAGCAGTACTTC.

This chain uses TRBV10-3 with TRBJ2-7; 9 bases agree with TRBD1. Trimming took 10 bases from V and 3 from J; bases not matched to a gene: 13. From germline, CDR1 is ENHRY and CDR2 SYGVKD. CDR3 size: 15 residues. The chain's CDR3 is CATGPSTGGIYEQYF. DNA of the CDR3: TGTGCCACAGGCCCTTCGACAGGGGGAATCTACGAGCAGTACTTC.

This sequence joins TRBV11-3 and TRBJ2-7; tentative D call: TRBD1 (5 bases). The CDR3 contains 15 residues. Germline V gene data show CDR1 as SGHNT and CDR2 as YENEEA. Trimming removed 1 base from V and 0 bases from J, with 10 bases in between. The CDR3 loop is CASSLGQGRSYEQYF. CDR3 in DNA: TGTGCCAGCAGCTTAGGTCAGGGTCGCTCCTACGAGCAGTACTTC.

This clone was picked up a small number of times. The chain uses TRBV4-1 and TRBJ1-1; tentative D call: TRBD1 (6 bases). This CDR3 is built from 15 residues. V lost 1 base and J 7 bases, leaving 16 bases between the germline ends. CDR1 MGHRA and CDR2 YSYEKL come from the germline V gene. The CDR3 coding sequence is TGCGCCAGCAGCCAAGGGGGGCAGGTACGAGGTGAAGCTTTCTTT. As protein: CASSQGGQVRGEAFF.

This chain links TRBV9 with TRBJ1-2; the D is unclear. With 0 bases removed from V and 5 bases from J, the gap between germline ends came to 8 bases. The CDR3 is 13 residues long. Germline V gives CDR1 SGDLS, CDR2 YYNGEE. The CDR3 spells CASSVAEGYGYTF. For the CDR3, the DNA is TGTGCCAGCAGCGTAGCGGAGGGATATGGCTACACCTTC. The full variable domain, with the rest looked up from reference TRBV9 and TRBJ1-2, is DSGVTQTPKHLITATGQRVTLRCSPRSGDLSVYWYQQSLDQGLQFLIQYYNGEERAKGNILERFSAQQFPDLHSELNLSSLELGDSALYFCASSVAEGYGYTFGSGTRLTVV.

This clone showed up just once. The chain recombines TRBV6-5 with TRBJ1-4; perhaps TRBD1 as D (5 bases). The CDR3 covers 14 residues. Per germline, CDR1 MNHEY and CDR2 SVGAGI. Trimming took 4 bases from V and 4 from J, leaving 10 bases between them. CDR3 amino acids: CASSSWGVNEKLFF. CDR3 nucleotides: TGTGCCAGCAGTTCTTGGGGCGTTAATGAAAAACTGTTTTTT.

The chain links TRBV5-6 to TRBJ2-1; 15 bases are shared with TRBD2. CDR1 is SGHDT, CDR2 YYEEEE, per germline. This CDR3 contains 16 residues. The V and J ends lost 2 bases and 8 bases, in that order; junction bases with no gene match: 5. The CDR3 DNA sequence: TGTGCCAGCAGCTTAAGGACTAGCGGGGGGGCCCATGAGCAGTTCTTC. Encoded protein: CASSLRTSGGAHEQFF.

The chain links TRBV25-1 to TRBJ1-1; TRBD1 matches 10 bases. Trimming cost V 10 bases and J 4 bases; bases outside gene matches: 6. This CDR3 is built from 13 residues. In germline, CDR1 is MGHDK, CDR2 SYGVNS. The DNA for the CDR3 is TGTGCCACTATGACAGGGGGCGGCACTGAAGCTTTCTTT. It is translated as CATMTGGGTEAFF.